This is a list of T cell receptor beta chains from one sample in a study of beta chain features in type 1 diabetes. Using immunoSEQ multiplex PCR, the repertoire was profiled, and TCRdb retains in-frame clones only, with some absent. The sample shows about 25,000 clones, about 70% of them seen only once. The sample comprised stem cell memory CD4+ T cells from blood. Source of these receptors: a woman between 40 and 50 years old with type 1 diabetes. CDR3s include the opening cysteine and the closing phenylalanine or tryptophan.

CDR3 protein | J gene | V gene
CASRTREYSSYNEQFF | TRBJ2-1 | TRBV6-6
CASSGGLAGVDEQYF | TRBJ2-7 | TRBV2
CASSHIRGKGTGELFF | TRBJ2-2 | TRBV14
CASSFADSYNEQFF | TRBJ2-1 | TRBV27
CASTPTGEAEKLFF | TRBJ1-4 | TRBV6-6
CASSLRTQADTQYF | TRBJ2-3 | TRBV6-1
CASSEDRVSGQPQHF | TRBJ1-5 | TRBV7-9
CASSSSGSPNTEAFF | TRBJ1-1 | TRBV5-1
CASSPQDRASGYTF | TRBJ1-2 | TRBV18
CASSRSGGTQYF | TRBJ2-3 | TRBV7-9
CASSQVIIYGAFF | TRBJ1-1 | TRBV4-1
CASSHGQGAKMDIQYF | TRBJ2-4 | TRBV5-4
CASSVDPGSNQPQHF | TRBJ1-5 | TRBV9
CASSPRFGQPQHF | TRBJ1-5 | TRBV7-9
CASSLQGGGELFF | TRBJ2-2 | TRBV27
CASSSYTGSATNEKLFF | TRBJ1-4 | TRBV7-8
CASSRGDYNSPLHF | TRBJ1-6 | TRBV6-5
CSVEAEGGATGELFF | TRBJ2-2 | TRBV29-1
CASSVYREYAGNTIYF | TRBJ1-3 | TRBV2
CASSWDRESNQPQHF | TRBJ1-5 | TRBV19
CASSSGFGGYEQYF | TRBJ2-7 | TRBV5-6
CASSRQGGWEKLFF | TRBJ1-4 | TRBV7-9
CASSYGQGSVGETQYF | TRBJ2-5 | TRBV6-5